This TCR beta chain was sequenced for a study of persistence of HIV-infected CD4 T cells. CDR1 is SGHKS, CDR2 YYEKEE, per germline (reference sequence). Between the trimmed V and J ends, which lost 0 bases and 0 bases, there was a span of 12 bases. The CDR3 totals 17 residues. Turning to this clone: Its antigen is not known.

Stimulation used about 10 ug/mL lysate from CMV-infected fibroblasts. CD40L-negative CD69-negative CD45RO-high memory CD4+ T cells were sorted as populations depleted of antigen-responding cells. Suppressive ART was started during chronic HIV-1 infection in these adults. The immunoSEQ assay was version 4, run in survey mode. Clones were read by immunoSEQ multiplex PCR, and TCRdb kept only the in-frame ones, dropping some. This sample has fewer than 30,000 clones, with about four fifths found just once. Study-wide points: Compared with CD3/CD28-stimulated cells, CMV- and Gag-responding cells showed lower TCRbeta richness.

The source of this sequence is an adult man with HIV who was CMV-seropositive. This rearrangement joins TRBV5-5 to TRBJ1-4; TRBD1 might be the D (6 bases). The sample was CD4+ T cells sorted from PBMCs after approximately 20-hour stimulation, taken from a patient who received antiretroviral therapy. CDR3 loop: CASSLVGHPSTNEKLFF. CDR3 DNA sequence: TGTGCCAGCAGCTTGGTGGGACATCCCTCAACTAATGAAAAACTGTTTTTT.